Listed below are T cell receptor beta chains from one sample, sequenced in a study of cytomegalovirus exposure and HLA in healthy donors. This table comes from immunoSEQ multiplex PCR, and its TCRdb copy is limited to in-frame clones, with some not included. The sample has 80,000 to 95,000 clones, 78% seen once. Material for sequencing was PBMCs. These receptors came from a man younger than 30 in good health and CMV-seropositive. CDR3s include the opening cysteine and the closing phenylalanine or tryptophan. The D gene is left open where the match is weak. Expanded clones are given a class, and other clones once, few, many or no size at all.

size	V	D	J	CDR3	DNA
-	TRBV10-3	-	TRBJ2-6	CATVETRRSGANVLTF	TGTGCCACCGTAGAGACTCGGAGGTCCGGGGCCAACGTCCTGACTTTC
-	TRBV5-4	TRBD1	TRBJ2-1	CASSTGGASSYNEQFF	TGTGCCAGCAGCACAGGGGGCGCTAGCTCCTACAATGAGCAGTTCTTC
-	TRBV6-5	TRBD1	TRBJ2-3	CASSYSDREVRDTQYF	TGTGCCAGCAGTTACTCGGACAGGGAGGTCAGGGATACGCAGTATTTT
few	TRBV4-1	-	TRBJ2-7	CASSQVPGSSYEQYF	TGCGCCAGCAGCCAAGTCCCCGGGAGTTCCTACGAGCAGTACTTC
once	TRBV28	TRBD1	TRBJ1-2	CASSEGQGARGYTF	TGTGCCAGCAGTGAAGGACAGGGGGCGCGTGGCTACACCTTC
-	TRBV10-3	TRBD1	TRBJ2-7	CAISESQGSSYEQYF	TGTGCCATCAGTGAGTCACAGGGGAGCTCCTACGAGCAGTACTTC
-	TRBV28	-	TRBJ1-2	CASSWGQGTDGYTF	TGTGCCAGCAGTTGGGGGCAGGGGACCGATGGCTACACCTTC
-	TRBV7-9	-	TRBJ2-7	CASSSGGDGQYF	TGTGCCAGCAGCTCCGGAGGAGATGGGCAGTACTTC
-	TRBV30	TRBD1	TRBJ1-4	CAWTTGDEKLFF	TGTGCCTGGACTACAGGGGATGAAAAACTGTTTTTT
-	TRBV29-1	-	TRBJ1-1	CSVVPPTGNTEAFF	TGCAGCGTTGTCCCTCCCACGGGGAACACTGAAGCTTTCTTT
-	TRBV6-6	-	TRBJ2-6	CARDSLYSGANVLTF	TGTGCCAGGGACAGTTTATACTCTGGGGCCAACGTCCTGACTTTC
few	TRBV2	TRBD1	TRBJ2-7	CASTGQEYEQYF	TGTGCCAGCACCGGACAGGAGTACGAGCAGTACTTC
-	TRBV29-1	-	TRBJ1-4	CSARATNEKLFF	TGCAGCGCGCGGGCAACTAATGAAAAACTGTTTTTT
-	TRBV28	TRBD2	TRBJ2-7	CASSPSVGLAGGDEQYF	TGTGCCAGCAGCCCTAGCGTAGGACTAGCGGGAGGTGACGAGCAGTACTTC
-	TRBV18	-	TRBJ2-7	CASSSDLEAYEQYF	TGTGCCAGTAGTTCGGACCTGGAGGCCTACGAGCAGTACTTC
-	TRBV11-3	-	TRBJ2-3	CASSLIRGGTDTQYF	TGTGCCAGCAGCTTAATAAGGGGTGGCACAGATACGCAGTATTTT
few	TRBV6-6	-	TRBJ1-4	CASSPSVSNEKLFF	TGTGCCAGCAGCCCTTCGGTGTCTAATGAAAAACTGTTTTTT
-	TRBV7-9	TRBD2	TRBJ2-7	CASSSPTSGSSHEQYF	TGTGCCAGCAGCTCCCCTACTAGCGGGAGTAGCCACGAGCAGTACTTC
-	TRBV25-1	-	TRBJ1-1	CASSPSLGDSSGAFF	TGTGCCAGCAGTCCGTCACTCGGGGACTCAAGCGGAGCTTTCTTT
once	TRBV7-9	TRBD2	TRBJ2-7	CASSNSGSYEQYF	TGTGCCAGCAGCAATAGCGGGAGTTACGAGCAGTACTTC
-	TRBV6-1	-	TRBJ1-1	CASVGRAEAFF	TGTGCCAGTGTCGGGCGGGCTGAAGCTTTCTTT
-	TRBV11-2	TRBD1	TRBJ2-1	CASSPHRQGNEQFF	TGTGCCAGCAGCCCGCATCGACAGGGCAATGAGCAGTTCTTC
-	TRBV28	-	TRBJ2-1	CASSLPGARSEQFF	TGTGCCAGCAGTTTACCCGGAGCTCGGAGTGAGCAGTTCTTC
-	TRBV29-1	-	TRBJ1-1	CSGLTGSHTEAFF	TGCAGCGGCCTAACAGGGTCTCACACTGAAGCTTTCTTT
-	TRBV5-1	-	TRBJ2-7	CASSPTRTGYEQYF	TGCGCCAGCAGCCCGACTCGCACGGGCTACGAGCAGTACTTC
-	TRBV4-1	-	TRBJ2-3	CASSQDIRGYSGKTDTQYF	TGCGCCAGCAGCCAAGATATTCGGGGATATTCCGGGAAAACAGATACGCAGTATTTT
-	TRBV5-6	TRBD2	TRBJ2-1	CASSLPGLAGGDNEQFF	TGTGCCAGCAGCTTACCGGGACTAGCGGGAGGAGACAATGAGCAGTTCTTC
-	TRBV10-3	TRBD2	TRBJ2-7	CAISNFSGRAYEQYF	TGTGCCATCAGTAATTTTAGCGGGAGGGCCTACGAGCAGTACTTC
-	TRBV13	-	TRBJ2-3	CASTQGDGARDTQYF	TGTGCCAGCACCCAAGGGGATGGGGCTAGGGATACGCAGTATTTT
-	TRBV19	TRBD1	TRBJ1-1	CASISINRGAAEAFF	TGTGCCAGTATATCCATCAACAGGGGAGCAGCTGAAGCTTTCTTT
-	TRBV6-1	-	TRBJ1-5	CASSADSQGQQPQHF	TGTGCCAGCAGTGCCGACTCTCAGGGGCAGCAGCCCCAGCATTTT
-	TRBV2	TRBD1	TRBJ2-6	CASRRGDRGLGPGANVLTF	TGTGCCAGCAGGAGGGGGGACAGGGGACTTGGCCCTGGGGCCAACGTCCTGACTTTC
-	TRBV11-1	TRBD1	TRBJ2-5	CASSLHSGTGRETQYF	TGTGCCAGCAGCTTACACTCGGGGACAGGGAGAGAGACCCAGTACTTC
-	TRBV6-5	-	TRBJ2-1	CASSYEGNEQFF	TGTGCCAGCAGTTACGAGGGTAATGAGCAGTTCTTC
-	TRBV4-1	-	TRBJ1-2	CASSQDSAGGYGYTF	TGCGCCAGCAGCCAAGACTCCGCGGGCGGCTATGGCTACACCTTC
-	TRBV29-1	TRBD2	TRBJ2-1	CSVAGGSLNEQFF	TGCAGCGTTGCAGGCGGGAGTCTGAATGAGCAGTTCTTC
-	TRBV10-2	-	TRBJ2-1	CASSLGTINEQFF	TGCGCCAGCAGTTTGGGGACAATCAATGAGCAGTTCTTC
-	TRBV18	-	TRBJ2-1	CASSPELYNEQFF	TGTGCCAGCTCACCAGAGCTATACAATGAGCAGTTCTTC
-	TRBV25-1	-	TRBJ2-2	CASSGRIFDTGELFF	TGTGCCAGCAGTGGCAGGATATTTGACACCGGGGAGCTGTTTTTT
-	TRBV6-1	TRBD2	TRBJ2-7	CASSGGGYEQYF	TGTGCCAGCAGCGGGGGGGGCTACGAGCAGTACTTC
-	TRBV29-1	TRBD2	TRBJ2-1	CSVIGATSGRPRNEQFF	TGCAGCGTGATTGGCGCGACTAGCGGGAGGCCAAGGAATGAGCAGTTCTTC
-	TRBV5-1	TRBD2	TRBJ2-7	CASSRAGNSYEQYF	TGCGCCAGCAGCCGAGCGGGAAACTCCTACGAGCAGTACTTC
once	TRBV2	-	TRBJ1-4	CASSTGLDEKLFF	TGTGCCAGCAGCACAGGGTTGGATGAAAAACTGTTTTTT
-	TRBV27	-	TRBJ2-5	CASSLGPQETQYF	TGTGCCAGCAGTTTAGGCCCCCAAGAGACCCAGTACTTC
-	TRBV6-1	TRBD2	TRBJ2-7	CASSESGRDHEQYF	TGTGCCAGCAGTGAAAGCGGGAGGGACCACGAGCAGTACTTC
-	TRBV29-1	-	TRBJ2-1	CSVEDALRQTASYNEQFF	TGCAGCGTTGAAGATGCGTTGCGGCAGACAGCATCCTACAATGAGCAGTTCTTC
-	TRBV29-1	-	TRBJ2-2	CSVYGSGTGELFF	TGCAGCGTTTACGGGAGTGGCACCGGGGAGCTGTTTTTT
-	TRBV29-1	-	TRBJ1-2	CSVEDRNYGYTF	TGCAGCGTGGAAGACAGGAACTATGGCTACACCTTC
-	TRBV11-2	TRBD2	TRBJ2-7	CASSLDLAGGTLSYEQYF	TGTGCCAGCAGCTTGGACCTAGCGGGAGGGACCCTCTCCTACGAGCAGTACTTC